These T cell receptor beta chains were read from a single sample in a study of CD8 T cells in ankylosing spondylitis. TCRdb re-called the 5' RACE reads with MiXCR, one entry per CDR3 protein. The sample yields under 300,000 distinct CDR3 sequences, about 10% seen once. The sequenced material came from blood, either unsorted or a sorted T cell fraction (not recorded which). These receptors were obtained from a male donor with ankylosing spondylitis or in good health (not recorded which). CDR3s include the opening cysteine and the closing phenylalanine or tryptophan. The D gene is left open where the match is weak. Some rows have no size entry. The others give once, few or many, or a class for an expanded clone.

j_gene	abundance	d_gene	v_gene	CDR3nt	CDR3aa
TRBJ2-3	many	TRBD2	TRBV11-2	TGTGCCAGCAGCTACTCTAGCGGGGGGGCCCTCACAGATACGCAGTATTTT	CASSYSSGGALTDTQYF
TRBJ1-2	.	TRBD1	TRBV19	TGTGCCAGTAGTAACAGGGGAGACGGGCATGGCTACACCTTC	CASSNRGDGHGYTF
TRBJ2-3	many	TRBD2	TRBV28	TGTGCCAGCAGTCCACGACTAGCGGCTAGCACAGATACGCAGTATTTT	CASSPRLAASTDTQYF
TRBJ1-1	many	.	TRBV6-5	TGTGCCAGCAGTAGGGGACGGGAAGCTTTCTTT	CASSRGREAFF
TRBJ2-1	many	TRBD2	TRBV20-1	TGCAGTGCTATCCCCCTTCTAGCGGGAAAGTTGAATGAGCAGTTCTTC	CSAIPLLAGKLNEQFF
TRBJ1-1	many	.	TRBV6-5	TGTGCCAGCAGTCTGCTCGGGGAGCGAAGGTACACTGAAGCTTTCTTT	CASSLLGERRYTEAFF
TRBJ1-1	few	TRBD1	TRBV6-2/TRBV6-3	TGTGCCAGCAGTTACGACGTAGGACAGGGGTTTACTGAAGCTTTCTTT	CASSYDVGQGFTEAFF
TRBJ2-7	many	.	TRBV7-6	TGTGCCAGCAGCTTAGAAAACTCCTACGAGCAGTACTTC	CASSLENSYEQYF
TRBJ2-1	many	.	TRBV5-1	TGCGCCAGCAGCTTGGCGGGCTCCTACAATGAGCAGTTCTTC	CASSLAGSYNEQFF
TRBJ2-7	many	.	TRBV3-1	TGTGCCAGCAGCCAGGGGCCGTGGAGCGGACGGTTCTACTTC	CASSQGPWSGRFYF
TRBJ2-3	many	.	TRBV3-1	TGTGCCAGCAGCCAAGATCCAGGGCCTACCACAGATACGCAGTATTTT	CASSQDPGPTTDTQYF
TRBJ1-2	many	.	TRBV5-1	TGCGCCAGCAGCTTTGGCAGCGTTAACTATGGCTACACCTTC	CASSFGSVNYGYTF
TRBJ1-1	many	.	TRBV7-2	TGTGCCAGCAGCTTAAGATTTGAAGCTTTCTTT	CASSLRFEAFF
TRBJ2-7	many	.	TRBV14	TGTGCCAGCAGCCATAATCGGGTCGAGCAGTACTTC	CASSHNRVEQYF
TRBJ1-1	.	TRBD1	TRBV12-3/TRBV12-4	TGTGCCAGCTGCACAGGGGGCACTGAAGCTTTCTTT	CASCTGGTEAFF